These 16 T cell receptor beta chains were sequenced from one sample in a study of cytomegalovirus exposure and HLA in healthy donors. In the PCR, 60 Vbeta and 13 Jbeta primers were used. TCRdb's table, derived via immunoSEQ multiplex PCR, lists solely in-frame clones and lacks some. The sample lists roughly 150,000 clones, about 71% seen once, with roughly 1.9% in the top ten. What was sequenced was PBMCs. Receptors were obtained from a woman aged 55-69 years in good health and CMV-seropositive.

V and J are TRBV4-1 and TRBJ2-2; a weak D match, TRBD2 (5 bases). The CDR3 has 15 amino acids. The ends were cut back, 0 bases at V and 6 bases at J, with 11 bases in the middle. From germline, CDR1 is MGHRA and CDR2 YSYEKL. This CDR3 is CASSQDELLAGELFF. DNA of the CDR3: TGCGCCAGCAGCCAAGATGAGCTACTAGCCGGGGAGCTGTTTTTT.

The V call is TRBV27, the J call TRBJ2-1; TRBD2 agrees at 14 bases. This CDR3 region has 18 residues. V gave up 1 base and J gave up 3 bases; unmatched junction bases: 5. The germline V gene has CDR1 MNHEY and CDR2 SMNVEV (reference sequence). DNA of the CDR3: TGTGCCAGCAGTTTATGGGGGACTAGCGGGAGTTACTACAATGAGCAGTTCTTC. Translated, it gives CASSLWGTSGSYYNEQFF.

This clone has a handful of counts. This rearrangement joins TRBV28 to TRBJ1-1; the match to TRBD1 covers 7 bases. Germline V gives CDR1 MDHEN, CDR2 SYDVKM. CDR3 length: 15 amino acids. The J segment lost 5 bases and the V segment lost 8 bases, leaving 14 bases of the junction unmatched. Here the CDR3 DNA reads TGTGCCAGCGGGGTACAGGGGTTAGGGAGAACTGAAGCTTTCTTT. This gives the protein CASGVQGLGRTEAFF.

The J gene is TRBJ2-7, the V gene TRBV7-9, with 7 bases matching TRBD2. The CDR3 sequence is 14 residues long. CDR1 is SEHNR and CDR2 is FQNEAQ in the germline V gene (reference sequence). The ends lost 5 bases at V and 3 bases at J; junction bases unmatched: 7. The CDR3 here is CASSPLGEGYEQYF. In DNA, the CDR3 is TGTGCCAGCAGCCCGTTGGGGGAGGGCTACGAGCAGTACTTC.

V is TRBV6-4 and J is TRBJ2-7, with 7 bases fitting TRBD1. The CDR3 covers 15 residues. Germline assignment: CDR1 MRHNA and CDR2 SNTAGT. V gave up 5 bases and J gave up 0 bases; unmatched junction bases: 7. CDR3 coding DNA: TGTGCCAGCAGTCTTAGGGGGACAGTCTCCTACGAGCAGTACTTC. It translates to CASSLRGTVSYEQYF.

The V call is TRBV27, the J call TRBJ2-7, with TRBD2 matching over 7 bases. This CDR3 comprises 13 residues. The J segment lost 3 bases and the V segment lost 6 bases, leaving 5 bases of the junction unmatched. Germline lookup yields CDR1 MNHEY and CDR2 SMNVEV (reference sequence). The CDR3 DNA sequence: TGTGCCAGCAGAGGACTAGGCGGCTACGAGCAGTACTTC. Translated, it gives CASRGLGGYEQYF.

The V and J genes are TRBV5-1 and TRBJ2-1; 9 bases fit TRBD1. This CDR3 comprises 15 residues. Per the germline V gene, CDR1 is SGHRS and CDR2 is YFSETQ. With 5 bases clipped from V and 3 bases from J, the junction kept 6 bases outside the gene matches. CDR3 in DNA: TGCGCCAGCAGACCCCCGGGACAGGGCTACAATGAGCAGTTCTTC. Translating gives CASRPPGQGYNEQFF.

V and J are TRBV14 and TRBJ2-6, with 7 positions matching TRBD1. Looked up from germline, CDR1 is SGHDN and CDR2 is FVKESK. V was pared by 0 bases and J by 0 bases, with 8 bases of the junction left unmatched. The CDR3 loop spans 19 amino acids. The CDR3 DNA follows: TGTGCCAGCAGCCAAGATCGCAGGACAGGTTCCTCTGGGGCCAACGTCCTGACTTTC. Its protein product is CASSQDRRTGSSGANVLTF.

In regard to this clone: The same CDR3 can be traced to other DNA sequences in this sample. CDR3 loop: CASSSAGGYGYTF. CDR3 DNA sequence: TGTGCCAGCAGTTCGGCCGGGGGCTATGGCTACACCTTC. The rearrangement uses TRBV6-1 and TRBJ1-2; tentatively, D is TRBD1 (5 bases). V shed 5 bases and J shed 4 bases, with 11 bases lying between them. The CDR3 consists of 13 residues. Germline V gene sequence: CDR1 MNHNS, CDR2 SASEGT.

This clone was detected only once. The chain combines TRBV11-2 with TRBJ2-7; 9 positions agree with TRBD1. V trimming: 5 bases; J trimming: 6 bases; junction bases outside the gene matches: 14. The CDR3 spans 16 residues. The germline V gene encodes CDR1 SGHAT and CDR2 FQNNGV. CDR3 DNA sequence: TGTGCCAGCAGCCTTCAAACCGGGACAGGGTACTTCGAGCAGTACTTC. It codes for CASSLQTGTGYFEQYF.

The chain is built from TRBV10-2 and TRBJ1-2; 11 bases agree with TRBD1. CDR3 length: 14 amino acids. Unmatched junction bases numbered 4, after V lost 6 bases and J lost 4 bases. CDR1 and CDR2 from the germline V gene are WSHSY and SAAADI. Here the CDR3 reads CASRGTGGSYGYTF. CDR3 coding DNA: TGCGCCAGCAGGGGGACAGGGGGAAGCTATGGCTACACCTTC.

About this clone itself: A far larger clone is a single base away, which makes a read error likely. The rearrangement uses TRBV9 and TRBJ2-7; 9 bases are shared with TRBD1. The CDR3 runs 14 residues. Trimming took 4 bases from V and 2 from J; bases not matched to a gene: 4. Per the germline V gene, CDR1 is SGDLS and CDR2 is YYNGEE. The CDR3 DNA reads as TGTGCCAGCAGCCCGGGACAGGGAGCCTACGAGCAGTACTTC. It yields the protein CASSPGQGAYEQYF.

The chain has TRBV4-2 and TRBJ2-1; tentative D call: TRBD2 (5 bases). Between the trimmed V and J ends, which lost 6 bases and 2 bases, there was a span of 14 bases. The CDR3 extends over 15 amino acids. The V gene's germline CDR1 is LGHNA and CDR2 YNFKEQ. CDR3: CASRSEDRPYNEQFF. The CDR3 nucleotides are TGTGCCAGCAGATCGGAGGACCGTCCCTACAATGAGCAGTTCTTC.

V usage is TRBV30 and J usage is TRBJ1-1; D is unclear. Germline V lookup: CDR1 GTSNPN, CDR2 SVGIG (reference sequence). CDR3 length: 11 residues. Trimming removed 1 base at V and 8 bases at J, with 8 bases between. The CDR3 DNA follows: TGTGCCTGGAGTGACAAGACAGAAGCTTTCTTT. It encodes CAWSDKTEAFF. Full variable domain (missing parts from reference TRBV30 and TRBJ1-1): SQTIHQWPATLVQPVGSPLSLECTVEGTSNPNLYWYRQAAGRGLQLLFYSVGIGQISSEVPQNLSASRPQDRQFILSSKKLLLSDSGFYLCAWSDKTEAFFGQGTRLTVV.

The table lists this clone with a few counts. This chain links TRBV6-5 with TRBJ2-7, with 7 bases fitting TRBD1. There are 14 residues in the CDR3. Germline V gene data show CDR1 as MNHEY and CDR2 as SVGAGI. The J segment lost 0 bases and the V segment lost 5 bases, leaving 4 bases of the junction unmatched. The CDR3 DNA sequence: TGTGCCAGCAGTACCCGGGACAGCTCCTACGAGCAGTACTTC. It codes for CASSTRDSSYEQYF.

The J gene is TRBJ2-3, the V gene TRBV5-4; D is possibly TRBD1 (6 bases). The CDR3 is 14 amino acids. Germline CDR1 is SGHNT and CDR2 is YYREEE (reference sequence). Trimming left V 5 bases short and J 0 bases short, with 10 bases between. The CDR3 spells CASRSDSSTDTQYF. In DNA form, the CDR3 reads TGTGCCAGCAGGTCGGACAGTAGCACAGATACGCAGTATTTT.